What follows describes a single T cell receptor beta chain. Sequenced by immunoSEQ multiplex PCR; TCRdb stores in-frame clones only, minus some. The sample has roughly 14,000 clones, roughly four fifths seen once. The sample comes from a study of technical replicates of blood from a few donors. Trimming cost V 2 bases and J 0 bases; bases outside gene matches: 12. Germline V gene lookup returns CDR1 MDHEN and CDR2 SYDVKM. This CDR3 spans 19 amino acids. The sequenced material came from PBMCs. This chain links TRBV28 with TRBJ1-5; 8 nucleotides line up with TRBD1. The clonotype was recovered from a human donor in good health. The CDR3 DNA reads TGTGCCAGCAGTTTACCGGGACAGGCCGGGCTGAATAGCAATCAGCCCCAGCATTTT. Protein product: CASSLPGQAGLNSNQPQHF. Looking up the rest from reference TRBV28 and TRBJ1-5 gives the full variable domain: DVKVTQSSRYLVKRTGEKVFLECVQDMDHENMFWYRQDPGLGLRLIYFSYDVKMKEKGDIPEGYSVSREKKERFSLILESASTNQTSMYLCASSLPGQAGLNSNQPQHFGDGTRLSIL.